This T cell receptor beta chain was retrieved from a study of cytomegalovirus exposure and HLA in healthy donors. Whole-study findings and limits: Most subjects' HLA-A and HLA-B alleles were reportedly predicted from TCR beta sequences. There were some V segments, including TRBV6-2 and TRBV6-3, excluded as indistinguishable.

Remarks on this clone: The antigen is not known.

The germline gives CDR1 SNHLY, CDR2 FYNNEI. This CDR3 region has 18 residues. With 4 bases removed from V and 4 bases from J, the gap between germline ends came to 22 bases. Vbeta (60) and Jbeta (13) primers were used in the PCR. Only in-frame clones appear in the TCRdb table, and some are missing; sequencing was by immunoSEQ multiplex PCR. Of around 150,000 clones in the sample, 70% to 90% were seen once. The sample was PBMCs. The sequence came from a woman younger than 30 in good health and CMV-seronegative. The chain combines TRBV2 with TRBJ2-2; D perhaps matches TRBD1 (6 bases). CDR3: CASSVDRTVKRFTGELFF. As DNA, the CDR3 is TGTGCCAGCAGTGTCGACCGGACAGTAAAACGGTTCACCGGGGAGCTGTTTTTT.